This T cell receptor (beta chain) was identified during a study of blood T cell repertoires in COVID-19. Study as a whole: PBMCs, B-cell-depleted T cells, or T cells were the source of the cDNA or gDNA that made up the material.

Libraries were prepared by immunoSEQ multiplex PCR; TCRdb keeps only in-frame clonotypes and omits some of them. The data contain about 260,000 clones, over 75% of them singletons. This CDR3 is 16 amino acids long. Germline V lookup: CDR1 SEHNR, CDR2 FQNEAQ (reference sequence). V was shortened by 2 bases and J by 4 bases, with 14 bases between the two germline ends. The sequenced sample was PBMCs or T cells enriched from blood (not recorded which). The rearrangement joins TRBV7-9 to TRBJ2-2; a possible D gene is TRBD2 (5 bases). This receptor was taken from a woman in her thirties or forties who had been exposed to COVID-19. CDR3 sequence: CASSLTRSSSTGELFF. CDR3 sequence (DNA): TGTGCCAGCAGCTTAACCCGGTCTAGCAGCACCGGGGAGCTGTTTTTT.